In its sample, the clone carrying this T cell receptor beta chain was seen a few times. This record comes from a study of T-cell reconstitution after alpha-beta-depleted transplantation in children. Germline assignment: CDR1 SQVTM and CDR2 ANQGSEA. Losses at the gene ends were 7 bases for V and 0 bases for J; bases not matched to a gene: 10. CDR3 size: 17 residues. During its preparation, the TCRbeta library received unique molecular identifiers. TCRdb re-called the PCR reads through MiXCR, storing one row per CDR3 protein. The sample lists more than 500,000 distinct CDR3 sequences; about an eighth were seen once.

This clonotype was sampled from a female patient aged 2-15 years who had a stem cell transplant for aplastic anemia, so the T cells may come from the graft donor. The sample was PBMCs, mostly from graft donor cells, taken 180 days after TCRalphabeta/CD19-depleted stem cell transplant. V is TRBV29-1 and J is TRBJ2-1; 12 nucleotides match TRBD2. The CDR3 spells CSGIRTSGKSSYNEQFF. The DNA for the CDR3 is TGCAGCGGGATAAGGACTAGCGGGAAAAGCTCCTACAATGAGCAGTTCTTC.